This T cell receptor beta chain is drawn from a study of CXCR3-negative and CXCR3-positive naive CD8 T cells. Whole-study findings and limits: Memory cells showed distinct TRBV-TRBJ patterns, while the two naive subsets matched.

The germline gives CDR1 MDHEN, CDR2 SYDVKM. CDR3 length equals 15 residues. The TRB libraries of cDNA were built by UMI-labeled 5' RACE. TCRdb re-called the 5' RACE reads and shows each CDR3 protein once, DNA omitted. This sample's table has fewer than 60,000 distinct CDR3 sequences. As regards this clonotype: Its antigen is currently unknown.

This receptor was taken from a human donor in good health. Some clones in this sample may be carry-over from other donors' samples. Sequences were obtained from naive CXCR3- CD8+ T cells from blood. The subset was: CD45RO-CCR7+CD27+CD95- naive CD8+ T cells lacking CXCR3 (TNR3-). This chain connects TRBV28 to TRBJ2-2; the D call of TRBD1 rests on TCRdb alone, since no DNA is present to check it. The CDR3 protein is CASTGDRAYTGELFF.